This T cell receptor (beta chain) is from a study of blood T cell repertoires in COVID-19. Profiling relied on immunoSEQ multiplex PCR, and the TCRdb table lists in-frame clones only, not all of them. The sample holds tens of thousands of clones, more than 65% seen once. The CDR3 consists of 24 residues. Sequencing was carried out using peripheral blood. The chain is built from TRBV1 and TRBJ2-3; the table assigns TRBD2, which was not confirmed against the DNA. TRBV1 corresponds to a pseudogene. The sequence was collected from a human donor in a cohort sampled during active COVID-19. The CDR3 nucleotides read TGCACCAGCAGCCAAGCAGTAGGACTAGCGGGGGGGCCGTCACGTACCGTGTTCACAGATACGCAGTATTTT. It is translated as CTSSQAVGLAGGPSRTVFTDTQYF.